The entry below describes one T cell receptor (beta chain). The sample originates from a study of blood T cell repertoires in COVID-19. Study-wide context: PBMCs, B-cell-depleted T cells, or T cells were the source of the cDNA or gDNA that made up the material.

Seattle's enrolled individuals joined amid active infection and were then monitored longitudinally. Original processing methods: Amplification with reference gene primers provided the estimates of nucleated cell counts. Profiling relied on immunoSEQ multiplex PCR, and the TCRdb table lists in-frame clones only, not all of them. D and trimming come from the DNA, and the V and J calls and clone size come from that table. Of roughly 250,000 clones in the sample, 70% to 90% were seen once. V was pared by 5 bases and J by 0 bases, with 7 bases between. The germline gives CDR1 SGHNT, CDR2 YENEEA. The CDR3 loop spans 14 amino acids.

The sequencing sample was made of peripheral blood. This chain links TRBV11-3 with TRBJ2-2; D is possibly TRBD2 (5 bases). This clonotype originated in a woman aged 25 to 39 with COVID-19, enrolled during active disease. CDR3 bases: TGTGCCAGCAGCGGAGGCCCGAACACCGGGGAGCTGTTTTTT. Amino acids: CASSGGPNTGELFF.